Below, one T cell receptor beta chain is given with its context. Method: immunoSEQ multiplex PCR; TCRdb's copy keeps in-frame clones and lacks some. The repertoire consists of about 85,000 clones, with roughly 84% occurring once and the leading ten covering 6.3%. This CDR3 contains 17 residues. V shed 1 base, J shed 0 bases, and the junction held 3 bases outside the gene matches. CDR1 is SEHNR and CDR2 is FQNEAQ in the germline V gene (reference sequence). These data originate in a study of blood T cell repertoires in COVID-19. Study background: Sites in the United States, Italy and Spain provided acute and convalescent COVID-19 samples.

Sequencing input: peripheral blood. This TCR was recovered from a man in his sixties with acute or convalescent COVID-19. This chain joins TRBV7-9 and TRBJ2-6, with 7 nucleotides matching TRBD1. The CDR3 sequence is CASSLGTGNSGANVLTF. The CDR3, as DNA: TGTGCCAGCAGCTTAGGGACAGGTAACTCTGGGGCCAACGTCCTGACTTTC.